What follows is one TCR beta chain and its context. This sample is part of a study of cytomegalovirus exposure and HLA in healthy donors. Per germline, CDR1 SGHDT and CDR2 YYEEEE. Trimming cost V 0 bases and J 7 bases; bases outside gene matches: 5. The CDR3 totals 15 residues. PCR amplification relied on 60 Vbeta primers (plus 13 Jbeta primers). This table comes from immunoSEQ multiplex PCR, and its TCRdb copy is limited to in-frame clones, with some not included. The table shows 150,000 to 200,000 clones, with around 81% occurring only once. The sequenced sample was PBMCs. The receptor's source is a woman aged 35 to 49 in good health and CMV-seronegative. The rearrangement joins TRBV5-6 to TRBJ2-1; 9 bases align to TRBD2. The CDR3 DNA is TGTGCCAGCAGCTTGGTGGGTAGCGGGGGAAATGAGCAGTTCTTC. Protein product: CASSLVGSGGNEQFF. Based on the CDR3 plus reference TRBV5-6 and TRBJ2-1, the full variable domain is DAGVTQSPTHLIKTRGQQVTLRCSPKSGHDTVSWYQQALGQGPQFIFQYYEEEERQRGNFPDRFSGHQFPNYSSELNVNALLLGDSALYLCASSLVGSGGNEQFFGPGTRLTVL.